This T cell receptor (beta chain) was identified during a study of regulatory T cells in long-lasting Graves disease. Trimming removed 4 bases from V and 2 bases from J, with 8 bases in between. The CDR3 runs 13 residues. Looked up from germline, CDR1 is LNHDA and CDR2 is SQIVND (reference sequence). As for time point: newly diagnosed GD, antithyroid drugs for less than 3 months. TCR sequences were obtained from RNA taken from PBMCs. Construction of TCR beta libraries relied on iRepertoire HTBI primers and on Arm-PCR targeting CDR3 regions. From the multiplex PCR reads, TCRdb called clonotypes with MiXCR, one entry per CDR3 protein. The data hold under 250,000 distinct CDR3 sequences, with roughly 20% observed a single time. At least ten counts were recorded for this clonotype. Its antigen is unidentified. General study points: Possibly, accuracy suffered from the small sample size.

A further study also used this sample, focusing on T cells in Graves' hyperthyroidism and ophthalmopathy. That source notes: HTBI primers were used for first-round RT-PCR of the TCR CDR3. Most expanded thyroid clonotypes above 0.001 recurred in blood.

The sample in question was peripheral blood mononuclear cells (PBMCs), obtained at new diagnosis, from a patient treated with antithyroid drugs. V is TRBV19 and J is TRBJ1-2; D remains unclear. The sequence came from a young woman with Graves disease. CDR3 amino acids: CASSTHGNYGYTF. In DNA, the CDR3 is TGTGCCAGTAGTACTCACGGAAACTATGGCTACACCTTC.